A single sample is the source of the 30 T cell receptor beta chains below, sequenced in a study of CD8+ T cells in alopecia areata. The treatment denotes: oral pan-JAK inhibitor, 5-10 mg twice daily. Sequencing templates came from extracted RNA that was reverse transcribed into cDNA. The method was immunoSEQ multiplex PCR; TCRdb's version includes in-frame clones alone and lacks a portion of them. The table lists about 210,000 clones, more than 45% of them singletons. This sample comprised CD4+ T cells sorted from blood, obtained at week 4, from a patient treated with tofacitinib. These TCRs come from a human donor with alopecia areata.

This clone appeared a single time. CDR3 residues: CASSLDPGGSEQYF. The CDR3 region has the DNA TGCGCCAGCAGCTTGGATCCCGGAGGGAGCGAGCAGTACTTC. The gene calls are TRBV5-1 and TRBJ2-7; D possibly corresponds to TRBD2 (6 bases). The CDR3 contains 14 residues. Per germline, CDR1 SGHRS and CDR2 YFSETQ. The germline V and J ends were trimmed by 0 bases and 6 bases, with 13 bases remaining between them.

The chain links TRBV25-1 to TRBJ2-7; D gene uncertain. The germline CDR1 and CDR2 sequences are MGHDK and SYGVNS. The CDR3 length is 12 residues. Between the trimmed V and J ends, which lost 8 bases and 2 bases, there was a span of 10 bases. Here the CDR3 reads CASSSSTYEQYF. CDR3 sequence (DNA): TGTGCCAGCTCCAGTTCCACCTACGAGCAGTACTTC.

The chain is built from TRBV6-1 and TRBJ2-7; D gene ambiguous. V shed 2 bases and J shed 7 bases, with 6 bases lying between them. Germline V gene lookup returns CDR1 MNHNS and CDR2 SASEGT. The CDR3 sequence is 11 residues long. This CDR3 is CASSEKWEQYF. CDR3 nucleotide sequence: TGTGCCAGCAGTGAAAAGTGGGAGCAGTACTTC.

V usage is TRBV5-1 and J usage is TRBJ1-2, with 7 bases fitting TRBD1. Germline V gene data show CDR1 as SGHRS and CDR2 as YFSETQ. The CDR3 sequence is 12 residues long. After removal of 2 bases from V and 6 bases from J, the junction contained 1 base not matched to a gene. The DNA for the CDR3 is TGCGCCAGCAGCTTTCAGGGGGATGGCTACACCTTC. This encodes CASSFQGDGYTF.

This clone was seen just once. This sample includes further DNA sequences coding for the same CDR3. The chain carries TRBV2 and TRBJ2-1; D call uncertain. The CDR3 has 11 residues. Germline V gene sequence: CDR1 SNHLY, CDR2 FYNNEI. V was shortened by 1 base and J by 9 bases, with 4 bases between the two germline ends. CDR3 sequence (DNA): TGTGCCAGCAGTGAAGGGGGTGAGCAGTTCTTC. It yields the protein CASSEGGEQFF.

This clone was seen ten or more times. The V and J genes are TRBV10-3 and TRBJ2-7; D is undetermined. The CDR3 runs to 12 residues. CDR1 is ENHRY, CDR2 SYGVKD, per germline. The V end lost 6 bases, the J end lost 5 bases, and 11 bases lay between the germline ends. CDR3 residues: CAIRSDGNEQYF. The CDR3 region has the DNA TGTGCCATCAGGTCCGACGGAAACGAGCAGTACTTC.

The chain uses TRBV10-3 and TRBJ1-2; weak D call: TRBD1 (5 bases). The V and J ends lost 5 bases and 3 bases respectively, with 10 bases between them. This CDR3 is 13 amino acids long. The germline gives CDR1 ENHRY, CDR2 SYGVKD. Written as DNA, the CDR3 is TGTGCCATCAGTAGGGACGGGTACTATGGCTACACCTTC. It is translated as CAISRDGYYGYTF.

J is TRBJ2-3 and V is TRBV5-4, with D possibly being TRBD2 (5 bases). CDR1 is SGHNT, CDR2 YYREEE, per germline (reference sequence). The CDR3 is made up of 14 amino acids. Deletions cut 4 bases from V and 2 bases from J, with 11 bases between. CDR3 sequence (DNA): TGTGCCAGCAGCGACACTAGGAACACAGATACGCAGTATTTT. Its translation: CASSDTRNTDTQYF. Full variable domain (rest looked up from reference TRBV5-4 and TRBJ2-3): ETGVTQSPTHLIKTRGQQVTLRCSSQSGHNTVSWYQQALGQGPQFIFQYYREEENGRGNFPPRFSGLQFPNYSSELNVNALELDDSALYLCASSDTRNTDTQYFGPGTRLTVL.

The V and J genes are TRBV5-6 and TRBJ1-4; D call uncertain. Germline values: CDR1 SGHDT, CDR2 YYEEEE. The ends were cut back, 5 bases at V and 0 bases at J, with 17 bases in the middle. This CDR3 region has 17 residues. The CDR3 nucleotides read TGTGCCAGCAGTAGGTTGGGAAGAGAGGCAACTAATGAAAAACTGTTTTTT. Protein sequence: CASSRLGREATNEKLFF.

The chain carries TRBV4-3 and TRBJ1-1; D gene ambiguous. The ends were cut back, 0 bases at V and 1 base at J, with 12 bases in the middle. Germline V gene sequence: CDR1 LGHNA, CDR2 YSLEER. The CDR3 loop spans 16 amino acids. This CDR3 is CASSQDWNGGNTEAFF. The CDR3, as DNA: TGCGCCAGCAGCCAAGATTGGAACGGTGGGAACACTGAAGCTTTCTTT.

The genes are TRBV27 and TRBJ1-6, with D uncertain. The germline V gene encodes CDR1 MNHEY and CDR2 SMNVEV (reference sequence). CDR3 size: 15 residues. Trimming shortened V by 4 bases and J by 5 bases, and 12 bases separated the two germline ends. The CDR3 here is CASSSTESHNSPLHF. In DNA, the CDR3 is TGTGCCAGCAGTTCCACAGAGTCCCATAATTCACCCCTCCACTTT.

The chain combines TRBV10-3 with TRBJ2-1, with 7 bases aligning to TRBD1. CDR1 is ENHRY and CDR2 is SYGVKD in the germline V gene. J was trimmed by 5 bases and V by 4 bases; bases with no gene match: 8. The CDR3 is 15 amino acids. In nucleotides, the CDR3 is TGTGCCATCAGTGCCGGACAGGTAGACGACAATGAGCAGTTCTTC. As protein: CAISAGQVDDNEQFF.

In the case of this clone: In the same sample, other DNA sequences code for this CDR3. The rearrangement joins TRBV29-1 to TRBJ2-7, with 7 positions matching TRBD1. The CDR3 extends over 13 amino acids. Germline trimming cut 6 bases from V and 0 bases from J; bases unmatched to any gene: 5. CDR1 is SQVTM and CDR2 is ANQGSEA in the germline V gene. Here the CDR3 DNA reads TGCAGCGTAGACCGACAGGGCTCCTACGAGCAGTACTTC. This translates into CSVDRQGSYEQYF.

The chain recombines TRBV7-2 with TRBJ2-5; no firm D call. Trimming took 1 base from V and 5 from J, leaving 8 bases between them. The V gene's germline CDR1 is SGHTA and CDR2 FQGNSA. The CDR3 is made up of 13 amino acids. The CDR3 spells CASSLGAVETQYF. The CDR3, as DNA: TGTGCCAGCAGCTTAGGGGCTGTCGAGACCCAGTACTTC.

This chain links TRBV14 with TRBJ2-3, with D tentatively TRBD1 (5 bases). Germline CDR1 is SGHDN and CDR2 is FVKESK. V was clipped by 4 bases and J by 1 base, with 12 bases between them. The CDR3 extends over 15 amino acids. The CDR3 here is CASSPAGFGTDTQYF. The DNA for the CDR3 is TGTGCCAGCAGCCCAGCAGGGTTCGGCACAGATACGCAGTATTTT.

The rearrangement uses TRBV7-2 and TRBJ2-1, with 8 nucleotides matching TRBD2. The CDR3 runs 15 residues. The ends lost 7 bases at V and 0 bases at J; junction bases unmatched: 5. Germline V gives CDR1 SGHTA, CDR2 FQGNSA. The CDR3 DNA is TGTGCCAGCAACCCAGCGGGGGCCTCCTACAATGAGCAGTTCTTC. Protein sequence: CASNPAGASYNEQFF.

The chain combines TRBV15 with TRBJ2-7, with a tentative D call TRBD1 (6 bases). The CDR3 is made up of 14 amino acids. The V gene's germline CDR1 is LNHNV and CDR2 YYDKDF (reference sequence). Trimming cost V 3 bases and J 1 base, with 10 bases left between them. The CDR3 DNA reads TGTGCCACCAGCAGGCACAGGGATTCCTACGAGCAGTACTTC. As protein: CATSRHRDSYEQYF.

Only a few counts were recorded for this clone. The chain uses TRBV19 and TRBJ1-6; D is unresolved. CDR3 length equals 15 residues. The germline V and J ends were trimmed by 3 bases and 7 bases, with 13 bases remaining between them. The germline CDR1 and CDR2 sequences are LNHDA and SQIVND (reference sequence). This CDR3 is CASSMFGPENSPLHF. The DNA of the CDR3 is TGTGCCAGTAGTATGTTCGGACCCGAGAATTCACCCCTCCACTTT.

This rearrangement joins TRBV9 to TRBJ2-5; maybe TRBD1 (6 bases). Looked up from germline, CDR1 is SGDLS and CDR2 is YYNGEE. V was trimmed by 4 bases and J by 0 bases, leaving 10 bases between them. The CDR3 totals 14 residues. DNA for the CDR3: TGTGCCAGCAGCACGGGACAAAACCAAGAGACCCAGTACTTC. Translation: CASSTGQNQETQYF.

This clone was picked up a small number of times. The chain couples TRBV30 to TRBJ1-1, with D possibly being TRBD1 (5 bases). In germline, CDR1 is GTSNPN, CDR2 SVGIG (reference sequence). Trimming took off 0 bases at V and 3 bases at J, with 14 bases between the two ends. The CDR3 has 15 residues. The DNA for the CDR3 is TGTGCCTGGAGTGTTATCTCGGGGACGGACACTGAAGCTTTCTTT. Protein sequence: CAWSVISGTDTEAFF.

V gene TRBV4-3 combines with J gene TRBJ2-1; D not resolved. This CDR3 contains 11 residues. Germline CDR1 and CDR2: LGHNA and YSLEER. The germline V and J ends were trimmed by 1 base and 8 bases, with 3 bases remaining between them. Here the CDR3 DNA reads TGCGCCAGCAGCCAAGGGTATGAGCAGTTCTTC. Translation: CASSQGYEQFF.

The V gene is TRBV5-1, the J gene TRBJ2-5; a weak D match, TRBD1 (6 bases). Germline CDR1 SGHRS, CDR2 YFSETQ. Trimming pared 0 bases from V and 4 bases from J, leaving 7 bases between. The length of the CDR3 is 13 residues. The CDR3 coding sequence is TGCGCCAGCAGCTTGGGCAGGGGAGAGACCCAGTACTTC. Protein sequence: CASSLGRGETQYF.

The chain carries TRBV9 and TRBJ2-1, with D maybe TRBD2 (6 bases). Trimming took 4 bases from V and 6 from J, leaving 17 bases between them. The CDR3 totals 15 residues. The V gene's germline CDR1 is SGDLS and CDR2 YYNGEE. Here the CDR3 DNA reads TGTGCCAGCAGCCCGACGGGGGTCGTTTCCAATGAGCAGTTCTTC. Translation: CASSPTGVVSNEQFF. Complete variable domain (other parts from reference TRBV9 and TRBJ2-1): DSGVTQTPKHLITATGQRVTLRCSPRSGDLSVYWYQQSLDQGLQFLIQYYNGEERAKGNILERFSAQQFPDLHSELNLSSLELGDSALYFCASSPTGVVSNEQFFGPGTRLTVL.

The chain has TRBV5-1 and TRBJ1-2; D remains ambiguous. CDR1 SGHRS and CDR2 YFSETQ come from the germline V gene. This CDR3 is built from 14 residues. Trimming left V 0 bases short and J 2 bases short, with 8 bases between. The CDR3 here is CASSLVSGNYGYTF. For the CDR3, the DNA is TGCGCCAGCAGCTTGGTCAGCGGAAACTATGGCTACACCTTC.

DNA for the CDR3: TGTGCCAGCAGCCAAGAGGGGGCGTCCCTCCACTTT. Protein: CASSQEGASLHF. V gene TRBV4-2 combines with J gene TRBJ1-6; D perhaps matches TRBD1 (6 bases). Trimming took off 0 bases at V and 14 bases at J, with 8 bases between the two ends. The length of the CDR3 is 12 residues. Per germline, CDR1 LGHNA and CDR2 YNFKEQ.

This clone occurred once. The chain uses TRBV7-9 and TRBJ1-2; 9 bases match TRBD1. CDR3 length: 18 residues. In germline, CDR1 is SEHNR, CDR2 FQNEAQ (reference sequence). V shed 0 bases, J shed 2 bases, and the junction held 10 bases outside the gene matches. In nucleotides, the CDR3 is TGTGCCAGCAGCTTAGCCGGGACAGGGAAGAAGCCCAACTATGGCTACACCTTC. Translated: CASSLAGTGKKPNYGYTF.

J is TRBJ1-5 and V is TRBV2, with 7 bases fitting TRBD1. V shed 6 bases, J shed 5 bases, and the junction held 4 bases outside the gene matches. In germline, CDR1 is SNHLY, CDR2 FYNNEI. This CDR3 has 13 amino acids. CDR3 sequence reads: CASSGQEYQPQHF. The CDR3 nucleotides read TGTGCCAGCAGCGGACAGGAATATCAGCCCCAGCATTTT.

DNA for the CDR3: TGTGCCACCCAAGGGACTAGCTACACCTTC. This codes for CATQGTSYTF. The V call is TRBV2, the J call TRBJ1-2; a possible D gene is TRBD1 (5 bases). The germline V gene encodes CDR1 SNHLY and CDR2 FYNNEI. The CDR3 extends over 10 amino acids. V lost 10 bases, J lost 9 bases, and 12 bases lay in between.

DNA for the CDR3: TGTGCCTGGATAGACGACAGCGACTACACAGATACGCAGTATTTT. This sequence encodes CAWIDDSDYTDTQYF. The V and J genes are TRBV30 and TRBJ2-3; D may correspond to TRBD1 or TRBD2 (5 bases each). V lost 4 bases to trimming and J lost 2 bases, with 16 bases between them. Germline CDR1 GTSNPN, CDR2 SVGIG (reference sequence). The CDR3 runs to 15 residues.

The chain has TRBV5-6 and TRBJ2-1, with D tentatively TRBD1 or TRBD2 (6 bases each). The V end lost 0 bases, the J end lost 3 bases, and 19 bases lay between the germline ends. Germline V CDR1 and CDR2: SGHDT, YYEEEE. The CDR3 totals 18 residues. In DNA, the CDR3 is TGTGCCAGCAGCTTGGCCAAGTTGATAGGAGGGGGCTACAATGAGCAGTTCTTC. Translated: CASSLAKLIGGGYNEQFF.